The 25 T cell receptor beta chains reported below all come from one sample, sequenced in a study of cytomegalovirus exposure and HLA in healthy donors. This PCR relied on a set of 60 Vbeta primers and 13 Jbeta primers. Profiling relied on immunoSEQ multiplex PCR, and the TCRdb table lists in-frame clones only, not all of them. Of about 98,000 clones listed, 70% to 80% are singletons. The specimen sequenced was PBMCs. These receptors were obtained from a man between 60 and 75 years old in good health and CMV-seropositive.

The chain uses TRBV6-5 and TRBJ2-5, with 16 bases fitting TRBD2. The CDR3 has 15 amino acids. V lost 8 bases to trimming and J lost 4 bases; unmatched junction nucleotides: 4. Germline CDR1 is MNHEY and CDR2 is SVGAGI. The chain's CDR3 is CASAGLAGGAETQYF. The CDR3 region has the DNA TGTGCCAGCGCGGGACTAGCGGGGGGGGCAGAGACCCAGTACTTC.

V and J are TRBV7-9 and TRBJ2-6; D is uncertain. This CDR3 contains 13 residues. Trimming left V 8 bases short and J 1 base short, with 6 bases between. The germline V gene encodes CDR1 SEHNR and CDR2 FQNEAQ (reference sequence). This CDR3 reads CASDNSGANVLTF. CDR3 nucleotides: TGTGCCAGCGACAATTCTGGGGCCAACGTCCTGACTTTC.

The chain employs TRBV28 and TRBJ2-1; maybe TRBD1 (6 bases). There are 18 residues in the CDR3. Trimming took 3 bases from V and 0 from J, leaving 18 bases between them. Germline lookup yields CDR1 MDHEN and CDR2 SYDVKM. CDR3 amino acids: CASSLAPYDRSSYNEQFF. The CDR3 DNA follows: TGTGCCAGCAGTTTGGCTCCCTACGACAGGAGCTCCTACAATGAGCAGTTCTTC.

The chain employs TRBV9 and TRBJ2-5; 10 nucleotides match TRBD1. The J call is doubtful: the DNA matches TRBJ2-7 better. The germline CDR1 and CDR2 sequences are SGDLS and YYNGEE. This CDR3 comprises 15 residues. The CDR3: CASSPGTGVGYEQYF. The CDR3 bases are TGTGCCAGCAGCCCCGGGACAGGGGTTGGGTACGAGCAGTACTTC.

The J gene is TRBJ2-3, the V gene TRBV9; D not resolved. The CDR3 runs to 14 residues. In germline, CDR1 is SGDLS, CDR2 YYNGEE. V was cut by 4 bases and J by 0 bases, with 9 bases left in between. The CDR3 nucleotides read TGTGCCAGCAGCCCCACGGTCAGCACAGATACGCAGTATTTT. It specifies CASSPTVSTDTQYF.

V usage is TRBV5-6 and J usage is TRBJ2-3; D is unresolved. Trimming pared 0 bases from V and 2 bases from J, leaving 7 bases between. Per germline, CDR1 SGHDT and CDR2 YYEEEE. The CDR3 extends over 14 amino acids. The CDR3 is CASSLVQPTDTQYF. The CDR3 DNA is TGTGCCAGCAGCTTGGTACAGCCCACAGATACGCAGTATTTT.

CDR3: CAISEQGRTDTQYF. The CDR3 coding sequence is TGTGCCATCAGTGAGCAGGGGCGCACAGATACGCAGTATTTT. The chain carries TRBV10-3 and TRBJ2-3, with a weak D call TRBD1 (6 bases). The ends were cut back, 2 bases at V and 1 base at J, with 7 bases in the middle. CDR1 and CDR2 (germline): ENHRY, SYGVKD. This CDR3 is 14 amino acids long.

The chain recombines TRBV28 with TRBJ2-7, with D perhaps matching TRBD1 (5 bases). The length of the CDR3 is 16 residues. Trimming cost V 3 bases and J 9 bases, with 24 bases left between them. CDR1 and CDR2 (germline): MDHEN, SYDVKM. In DNA, the CDR3 is TGTGCCAGCAGTTTTAAGGACATCGTAATTTTACGAGGGCAGTACTTC. Translation gives CASSFKDIVILRGQYF.

As for this clone: At one end, the junction sequence differs from germline, possibly due to a read error. The chain uses TRBV7-9 and TRBJ2-5; 7 bases are shared with TRBD2. The J call may be faulty, since TRBJ2-7 better matches the DNA end. Looked up from germline, CDR1 is SEHNR and CDR2 is FQNEAQ (reference sequence). This CDR3 is built from 12 residues. CDR3 coding DNA: TGTTCCAGCGGGGCAGGTTTCTACGAGCAGTACTTC. Translated, it gives CSSGAGFYEQYF.

V gene TRBV29-1 combines with J gene TRBJ2-5; tentative D call: TRBD2 (6 bases). The CDR3 is made up of 12 amino acids. Between the trimmed V and J ends, which lost 1 base and 5 bases, there was a span of 8 bases. Germline lookup yields CDR1 SQVTM and CDR2 ANQGSEA. In DNA, the CDR3 is TGCAGCGTTGAAGGGGGGGAGGAGACCCAGTACTTC. Translation gives CSVEGGEETQYF. The complete variable domain, with remaining parts taken from reference TRBV29-1 and TRBJ2-5, reads SAVISQKPSRDICQRGTSLTIQCQVDSQVTMMFWYRQQPGQSLTLIATANQGSEATYESGFVIDKFPISRPNLTFSTLTVSNMSPEDSSIYLCSVEGGEETQYFGPGTRLLVL.

The chain uses TRBV18 and TRBJ1-2; 9 bases align to TRBD1. There are 16 residues in the CDR3. Losses at the gene ends were 8 bases for V and 3 bases for J; bases not matched to a gene: 13. Per the germline V gene, CDR1 is KGHSH and CDR2 is LQKENI. CDR3 in DNA: TGTGCCAGCCCAATACTAGAGGGACAGGGATACTATGGCTACACCTTC. This sequence encodes CASPILEGQGYYGYTF.

The rearrangement uses TRBV28 and TRBJ1-2; 7 bases are a match to TRBD1. Looked up from germline, CDR1 is MDHEN and CDR2 is SYDVKM. Unmatched junction bases numbered 11, after V lost 8 bases and J lost 2 bases. CDR3 length: 15 residues. The CDR3 here is CASAEEGAVNYGYTF. In DNA, the CDR3 is TGTGCCAGCGCAGAGGAGGGGGCGGTCAACTATGGCTACACCTTC.

The V gene is TRBV7-9, the J gene TRBJ2-1; 9 bases map to TRBD1. The CDR3 has 12 residues. V trimming: 5 bases; J trimming: 15 bases; junction bases outside the gene matches: 8. Germline V gene sequence: CDR1 SEHNR, CDR2 FQNEAQ (reference sequence). CDR3 amino acids: CASSRTGTGLFF. In DNA, the CDR3 is TGTGCCAGCAGCCGAACCGGGACAGGGTTGTTCTTC. The full variable domain, completed using reference TRBV7-9 and TRBJ2-1, is DTGVSQNPRHKITKRGQNVTFRCDPISEHNRLYWYRQTLGQGPEFLTYFQNEAQLEKSRLLSDRFSAERPKGSFSTLEIQRTEQGDSAMYLCASSRTGTGLFFGPGTRLTVL.

The chain uses TRBV18 and TRBJ2-6, with D perhaps TRBD1 (6 bases). V lost 5 bases to trimming and J lost 0 bases, with 17 bases between them. The germline V gene has CDR1 KGHSH and CDR2 LQKENI. CDR3 length: 18 amino acids. The CDR3 bases are TGTGCCAGCTCATACTTGACAGGATCCTTCTCTGGGGCCAACGTCCTGACTTTC. It translates to CASSYLTGSFSGANVLTF.

Written as DNA, the CDR3 is TGCGCCACCTACCAGGCTAGCGGGGGGCCACAAGAGACCCAGTACTTC. As protein: CATYQASGGPQETQYF. The V and J genes are TRBV10-2 and TRBJ2-5; 11 bases are a match to TRBD2. This CDR3 spans 16 amino acids. V gave up 10 bases and J gave up 2 bases; unmatched junction bases: 12. From germline, CDR1 is WSHSY and CDR2 SAAADI.

The J gene is TRBJ2-1, the V gene TRBV6-5, with TRBD1 matching 8 bases. This CDR3 is 13 amino acids long. From germline, CDR1 is MNHEY and CDR2 SVGAGI. The junction had 7 bases not matched to a gene; V was cut back by 6 bases and J by 9 bases. The CDR3 nucleotides are TGTGCCAGCAGAGGGACAGGCAGGAGTGAGCAGTTCTTC. Translation gives CASRGTGRSEQFF.

The genes are TRBV5-1 and TRBJ2-1; the match to TRBD1 covers 9 bases. The CDR3 has 15 residues. Germline V gives CDR1 SGHRS, CDR2 YFSETQ. V dropped 0 bases and J dropped 5; count of bases not matched to a gene: 3. The CDR3 protein is CASSLVGQGNNEQFF. CDR3 DNA: TGCGCCAGCAGCTTGGTGGGACAGGGAAACAATGAGCAGTTCTTC.

This clone is medium-sized in the sample. V and J are TRBV11-1 and TRBJ2-7, with 8 positions matching TRBD2. CDR3 length: 15 amino acids. The V segment lost 5 bases and the J segment 5 bases; nucleotides outside the gene matches: 11. CDR1 and CDR2 (germline): SGHAT, FQDESV (reference sequence). The CDR3 nucleotides read TGTGCCAGCAGCCCTGGCCTAGCGGGTTCCCACGAGCAGTACTTC. Translated: CASSPGLAGSHEQYF. Looking up the rest from reference TRBV11-1 and TRBJ2-7 gives the full variable domain: EAEVAQSPRYKITEKSQAVAFWCDPISGHATLYWYRQILGQGPELLVQFQDESVVDDSQLPKDRFSAERLKGVDSTLKIQPAELGDSAMYLCASSPGLAGSHEQYFGPGTRLTVT.

CDR3 loop: CASSSRASGGIKVGTQYF. CDR3 in DNA: TGTGCCAGTAGTTCCCGCGCCTCGGGGGGAATTAAGGTTGGGACCCAGTACTTC. J is TRBJ2-5 and V is TRBV19, with TRBD2 matching over 7 bases. Germline CDR1 reads LNHDA; CDR2 reads SQIVND (reference sequence). V lost 5 bases to trimming and J lost 7 bases; unmatched junction nucleotides: 22. This CDR3 spans 18 amino acids.

A few counts support this clone. The V gene is TRBV6-6, the J gene TRBJ1-2; 7 bases fit TRBD1. Germline assignment: CDR1 MNHNY and CDR2 SVGAGI (reference sequence). The CDR3 runs 14 residues. Trimming removed 2 bases from V and 10 bases from J; junction bases left unmatched: 10. The CDR3 DNA sequence: TGTGCCAGCAGTTACGCGGGACAGTGGTTAATCTACACCTTC. This translates into CASSYAGQWLIYTF.

V and J are TRBV5-4 and TRBJ2-3, with a possible D match to TRBD2 (5 bases). Germline CDR1 reads SGHNT; CDR2 reads YYREEE (reference sequence). The CDR3 covers 12 residues. Trimming shortened V by 4 bases and J by 4 bases, and 7 bases separated the two germline ends. The CDR3 nucleotides are TGTGCCAGCAGCCGGGGTGCAGATACGCAGTATTTT. Translated: CASSRGADTQYF.

The rearrangement joins TRBV6-6 to TRBJ1-6, with D possibly matching TRBD1 (5 bases). Germline V gene lookup returns CDR1 MNHNY and CDR2 SVGAGI (reference sequence). V lost 6 bases and J lost 4, with 16 bases in between. The CDR3 has 16 residues. The CDR3 DNA reads as TGTGCCAGCAGATCACACGGGGGAAGATATAATTCACCCCTCCACTTT. It specifies CASRSHGGRYNSPLHF.

This clone showed up just once. The rearrangement links TRBV9 to TRBJ2-3; D may be TRBD1 (6 bases). Germline V gene data show CDR1 as SGDLS and CDR2 as YYNGEE. Trimming took off 5 bases at V and 6 bases at J, with 7 bases between the two ends. This CDR3 is built from 11 residues. The CDR3 region is CASSRGDTQYF. The CDR3 DNA sequence: TGTGCCAGCAGTAGGGGGGATACGCAGTATTTT.

The chain carries TRBV5-4 and TRBJ2-5; 14 nucleotides match TRBD2. Losses at the gene ends were 3 bases for V and 11 bases for J; bases not matched to a gene: 12. The germline V gene has CDR1 SGHNT and CDR2 YYREEE (reference sequence). The CDR3 consists of 16 residues. CDR3 coding DNA: TGTGCCAGCAGCTACGGCCCCGGGACTAGCGGGGGTGGTCAGTACTTC. Translating gives CASSYGPGTSGGGQYF.

The CDR3 nucleotides read TGTGCCAGCAGTGAACCCAAAGAGGGGGAGGGGCAGTTCTTC. This translates into CASSEPKEGEGQFF. The chain has TRBV2 and TRBJ2-1; TRBD2 is a possible D gene (7 bases). The CDR3 has 14 residues. The germline V and J ends were trimmed by 2 bases and 12 bases, with 17 bases remaining between them. The germline V gene has CDR1 SNHLY and CDR2 FYNNEI.